This T cell receptor beta chain was found in a study of PD-L1 blockade in urothelial cancer. Each PCR reaction had synthetic TCR analog templates spiked into it. Clones were read by immunoSEQ multiplex PCR, and TCRdb kept only the in-frame ones, dropping some. The repertoire has roughly 32,000 clones, 65% to 90% of them found once; the top ten carry around 30%. The CDR3 runs 14 residues. Germline lookup yields CDR1 ENHRY and CDR2 SYGVKD. V was pared by 11 bases and J by 2 bases, with 10 bases of the junction left unmatched. The origin of this receptor is a man aged 55 to 70 with urothelial cancer. Specimen: PBMCs, collected around atezolizumab (anti-PD-L1) treatment. This chain joins TRBV10-3 and TRBJ2-5; 8 bases fit TRBD1. This chain's CDR3 is CAAGPGQAQETQYF. Here the CDR3 DNA reads TGTGCCGCCGGCCCGGGACAGGCACAAGAGACCCAGTACTTC.